Many counts were recorded for the clone carrying this T cell receptor (beta chain). This sample is part of a study of T-cell reconstitution after alpha-beta-depleted transplantation in children. Trimming left V 4 bases short and J 2 bases short, with 3 bases between. The CDR3 consists of 12 residues. Unique molecular identifiers were used in preparing the TCRbeta library. TCRdb re-analysed the PCR reads in MiXCR, keeping a single row per CDR3 protein. Among approximately 220,000 distinct CDR3 sequences listed, approximately 17% were seen once. The genes are TRBV12-3 or TRBV12-4 and TRBJ2-1; D gene unclear. Source: PBMCs, mostly from graft donor cells, taken 360 days after TCRalphabeta/CD19-depleted stem cell transplant. The sequence was collected from a male patient aged 2-15 years who had a stem cell transplant for acute lymphoblastic leukemia, so the T cells may come from the graft donor. The CDR3 DNA follows: TGTGCCAGCAGTTCCCCCTACAATGAGCAGTTCTTC. Translated, it gives CASSSPYNEQFF.